The 3 T cell receptor beta chains below come from one sample, sequenced in a study of OX40 agonist ivuxolimab in advanced cancers. TCRdb keeps only in-frame clones here, not all; method: immunoSEQ multiplex PCR. The sample holds about 69,000 clones, nearly 90% seen once. Specimen: CD4+ or CD8+ T cells sorted from blood, collected in a trial of the OX40 agonist ivuxolimab. These receptors were taken from an adult with an advanced solid tumor such as melanoma, head and neck, liver or kidney cancer.

The sample holds one count of this clone. The chain joins TRBV7-2 to TRBJ2-3; no clear D. The CDR3 totals 12 residues. Germline loops: CDR1 SGHTA, CDR2 FQGNSA. V was cut by 7 bases and J by 6 bases, with 11 bases left in between. In DNA form, the CDR3 reads TGTGCCAGCACATTAGCAGCGGATACGCAGTATTTT. Translation: CASTLAADTQYF.

This rearrangement joins TRBV7-2 to TRBJ2-2; the match to TRBD1 covers 7 bases. The V and J ends lost 0 bases and 2 bases, in that order; junction bases with no gene match: 9. Per the germline V gene, CDR1 is SGHTA and CDR2 is FQGNSA. The CDR3 is made up of 18 amino acids. Here the CDR3 reads CASSLARAGGLNTGELFF. The CDR3 region has the DNA TGTGCCAGCAGCTTAGCGAGGGCAGGGGGATTAAACACCGGGGAGCTGTTTTTT.

V usage is TRBV7-8 and J usage is TRBJ2-1; TRBD2 might be the D (6 bases). This CDR3 is 11 amino acids long. Trimming removed 11 bases at V and 1 base at J, with 6 bases between. From germline, CDR1 is SGHVS and CDR2 FQNEAQ. In nucleotides, the CDR3 is TGTGCCGGGGGGTCCTACAATGAGCAGTTCTTC. Amino acids: CAGGSYNEQFF.